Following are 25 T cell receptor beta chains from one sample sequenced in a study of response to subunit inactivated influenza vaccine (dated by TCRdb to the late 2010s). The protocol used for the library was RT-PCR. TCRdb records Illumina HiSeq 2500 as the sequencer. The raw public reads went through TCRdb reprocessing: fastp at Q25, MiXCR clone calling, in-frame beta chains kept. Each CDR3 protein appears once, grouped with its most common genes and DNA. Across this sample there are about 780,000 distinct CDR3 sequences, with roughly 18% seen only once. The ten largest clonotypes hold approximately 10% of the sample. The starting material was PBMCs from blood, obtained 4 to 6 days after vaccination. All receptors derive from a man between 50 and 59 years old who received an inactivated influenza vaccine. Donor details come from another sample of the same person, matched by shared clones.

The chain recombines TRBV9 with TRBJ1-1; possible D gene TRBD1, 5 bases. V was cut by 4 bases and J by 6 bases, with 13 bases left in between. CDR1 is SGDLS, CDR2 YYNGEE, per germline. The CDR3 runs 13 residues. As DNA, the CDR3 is TGTGCCAGCAGCTCGGGGGGTTTGGCTGAAGCTTTCTTT. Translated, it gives CASSSGGLAEAFF.

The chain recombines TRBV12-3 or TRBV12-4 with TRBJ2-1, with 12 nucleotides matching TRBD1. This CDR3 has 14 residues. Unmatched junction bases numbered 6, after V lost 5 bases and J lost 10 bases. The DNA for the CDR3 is TGTGCCAGCAGTGCTGGGACAGGGGGCAGCGAGCAGTTCTTC. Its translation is CASSAGTGGSEQFF.

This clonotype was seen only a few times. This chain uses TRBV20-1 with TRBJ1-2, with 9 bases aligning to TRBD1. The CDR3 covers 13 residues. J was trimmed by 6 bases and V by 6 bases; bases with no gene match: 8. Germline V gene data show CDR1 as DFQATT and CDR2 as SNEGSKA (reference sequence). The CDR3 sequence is CSALTGGQDGYTF. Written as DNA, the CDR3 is TGCAGTGCATTGACAGGGGGTCAGGATGGCTACACCTTC.

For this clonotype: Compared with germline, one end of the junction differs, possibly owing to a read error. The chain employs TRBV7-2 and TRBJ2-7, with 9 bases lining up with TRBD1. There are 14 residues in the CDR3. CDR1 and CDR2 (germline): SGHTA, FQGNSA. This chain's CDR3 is CASGFGQGPYEQYF. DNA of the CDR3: TGTGCCAGCGGCTTCGGACAGGGGCCCTACGAGCAGTACTTC.

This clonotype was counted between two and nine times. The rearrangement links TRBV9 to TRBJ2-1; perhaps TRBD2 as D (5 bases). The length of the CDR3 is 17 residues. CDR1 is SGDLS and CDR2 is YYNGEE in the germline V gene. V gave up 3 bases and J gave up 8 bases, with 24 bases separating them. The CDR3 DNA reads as TGTGCCAGCAGCGCCACAACTGGCGGGTACACGATCGATGAGCAGTTCTTC. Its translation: CASSATTGGYTIDEQFF.

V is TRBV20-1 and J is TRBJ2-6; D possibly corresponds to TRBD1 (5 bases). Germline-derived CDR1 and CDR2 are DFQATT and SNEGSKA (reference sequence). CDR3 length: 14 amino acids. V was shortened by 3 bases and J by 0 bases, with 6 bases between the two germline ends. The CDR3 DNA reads TGCAGTGCTAGGGGGCTCTCTGGGGCCAACGTCCTGACTTTC. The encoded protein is CSARGLSGANVLTF.

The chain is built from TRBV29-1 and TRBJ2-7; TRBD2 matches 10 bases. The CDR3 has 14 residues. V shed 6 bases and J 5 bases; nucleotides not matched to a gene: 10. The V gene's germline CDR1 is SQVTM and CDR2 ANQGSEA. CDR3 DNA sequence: TGCAGCGTCAAATCTGGGACTAGCGAGGACGAGCAGTACTTC. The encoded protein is CSVKSGTSEDEQYF.

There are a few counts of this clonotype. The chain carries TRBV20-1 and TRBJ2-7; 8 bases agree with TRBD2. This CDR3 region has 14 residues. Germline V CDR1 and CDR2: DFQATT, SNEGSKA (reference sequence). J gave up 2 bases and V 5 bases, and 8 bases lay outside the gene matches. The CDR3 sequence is CSALLAEGTYEQYF. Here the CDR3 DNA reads TGCAGTGCTCTACTAGCGGAAGGGACCTACGAGCAGTACTTC.

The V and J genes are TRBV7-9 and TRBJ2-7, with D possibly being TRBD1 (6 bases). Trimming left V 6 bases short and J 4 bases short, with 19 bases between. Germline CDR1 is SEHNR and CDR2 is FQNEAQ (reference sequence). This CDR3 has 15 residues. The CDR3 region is CASSSDRRTPYEQYF. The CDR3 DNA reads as TGTGCCAGCAGTTCGGACAGACGGACCCCATACGAGCAGTACTTC.

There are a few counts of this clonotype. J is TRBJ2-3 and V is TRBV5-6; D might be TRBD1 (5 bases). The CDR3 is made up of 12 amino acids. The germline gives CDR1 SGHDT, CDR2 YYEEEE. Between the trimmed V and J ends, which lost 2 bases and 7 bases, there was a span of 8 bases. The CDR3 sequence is CASSLQVNTQYF. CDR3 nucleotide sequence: TGTGCCAGCAGCTTACAGGTCAATACGCAGTATTTT.

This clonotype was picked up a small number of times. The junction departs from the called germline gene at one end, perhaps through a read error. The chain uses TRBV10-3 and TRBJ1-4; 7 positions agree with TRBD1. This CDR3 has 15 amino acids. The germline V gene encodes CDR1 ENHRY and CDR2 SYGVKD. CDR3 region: CAISESGTANEKLFF. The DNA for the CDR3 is TGTGCCATCAGCGAGTCCGGGACAGCTAATGAAAAACTGTTTTTT.

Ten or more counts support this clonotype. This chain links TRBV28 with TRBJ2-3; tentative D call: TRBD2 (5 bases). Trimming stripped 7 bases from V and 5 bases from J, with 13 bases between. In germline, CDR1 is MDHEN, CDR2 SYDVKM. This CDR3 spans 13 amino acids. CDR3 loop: CASTLGRGDTQYF. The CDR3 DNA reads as TGTGCCAGCACCTTGGGCCGGGGAGATACGCAGTATTTT.

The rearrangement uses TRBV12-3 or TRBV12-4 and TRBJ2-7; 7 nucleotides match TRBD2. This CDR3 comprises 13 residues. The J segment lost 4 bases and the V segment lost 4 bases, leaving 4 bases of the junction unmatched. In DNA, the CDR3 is TGTGCCAGCAGTTCGACTAGCCGTTACGAGCAGTACTTC. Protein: CASSSTSRYEQYF.

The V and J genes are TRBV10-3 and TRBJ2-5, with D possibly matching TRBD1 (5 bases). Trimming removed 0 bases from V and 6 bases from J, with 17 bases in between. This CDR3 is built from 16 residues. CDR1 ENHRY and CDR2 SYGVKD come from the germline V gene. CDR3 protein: CAISESGAGRSQTQYF. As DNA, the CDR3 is TGTGCCATCAGTGAGTCTGGGGCAGGTCGGAGTCAGACCCAGTACTTC.

CDR3 region: CSAGTLTNNEQFF. As DNA, the CDR3 is TGCAGTGCTGGGACCCTTACTAACAATGAGCAGTTCTTC. The chain carries TRBV20-1 and TRBJ2-1; the D gene could be TRBD1 or TRBD2 (5 bases each). CDR3 size: 13 residues. Germline values: CDR1 DFQATT, CDR2 SNEGSKA (reference sequence). Trimming took off 5 bases at V and 5 bases at J, with 13 bases between the two ends.

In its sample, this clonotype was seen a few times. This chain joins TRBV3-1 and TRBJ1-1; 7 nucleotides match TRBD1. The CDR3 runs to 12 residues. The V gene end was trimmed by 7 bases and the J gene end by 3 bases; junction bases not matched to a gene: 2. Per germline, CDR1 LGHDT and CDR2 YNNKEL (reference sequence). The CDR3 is CASTQGDTEAFF. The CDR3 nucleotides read TGTGCCAGCACTCAGGGGGACACTGAAGCTTTCTTT.

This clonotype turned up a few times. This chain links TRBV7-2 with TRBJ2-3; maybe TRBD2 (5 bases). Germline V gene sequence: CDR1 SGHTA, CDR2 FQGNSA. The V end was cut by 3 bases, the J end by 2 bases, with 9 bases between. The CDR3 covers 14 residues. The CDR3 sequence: CASSFSAFTDTQYF. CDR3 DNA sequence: TGTGCCAGCAGCTTTAGCGCTTTCACAGATACGCAGTATTTT.

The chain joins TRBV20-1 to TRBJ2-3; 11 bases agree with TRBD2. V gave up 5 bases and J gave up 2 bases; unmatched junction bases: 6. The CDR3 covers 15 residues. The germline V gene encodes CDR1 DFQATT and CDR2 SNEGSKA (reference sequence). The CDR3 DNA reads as TGCAGTGCTCAACTACTAGCGGGGGTCACAGATACGCAGTATTTT. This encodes CSAQLLAGVTDTQYF.

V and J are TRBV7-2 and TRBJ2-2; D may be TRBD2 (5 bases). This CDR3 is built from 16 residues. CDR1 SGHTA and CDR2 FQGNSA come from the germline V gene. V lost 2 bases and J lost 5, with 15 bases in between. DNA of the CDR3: TGTGCCAGCAGCTTAACCGGGCGGGCAGCTACCGGGGAGCTGTTTTTT. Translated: CASSLTGRAATGELFF.

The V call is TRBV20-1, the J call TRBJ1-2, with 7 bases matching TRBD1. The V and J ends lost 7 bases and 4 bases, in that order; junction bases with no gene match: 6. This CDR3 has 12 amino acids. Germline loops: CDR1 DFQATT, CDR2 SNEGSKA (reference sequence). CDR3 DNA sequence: TGCAGTGGTTTAGGACAGGTCTATGGCTACACCTTC. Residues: CSGLGQVYGYTF.

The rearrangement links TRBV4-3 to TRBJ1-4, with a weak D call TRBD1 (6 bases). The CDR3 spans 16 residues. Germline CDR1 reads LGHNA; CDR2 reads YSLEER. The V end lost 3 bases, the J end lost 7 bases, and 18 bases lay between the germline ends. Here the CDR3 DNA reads TGCGCCAGCAGCCATTCAGCGGGGGCGTATGGTGAAAAACTGTTTTTT. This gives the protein CASSHSAGAYGEKLFF.

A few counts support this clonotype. CDR3: CASSLGRVPGNTIYF. The CDR3 nucleotides are TGTGCCAGCAGCTTAGGGCGAGTTCCAGGAAACACCATATATTTT. J is TRBJ1-3 and V is TRBV7-2; D is ambiguous. CDR1 and CDR2 (germline): SGHTA, FQGNSA. The CDR3 runs to 15 residues. V lost 1 base to trimming and J lost 4 bases, with 11 bases between them.

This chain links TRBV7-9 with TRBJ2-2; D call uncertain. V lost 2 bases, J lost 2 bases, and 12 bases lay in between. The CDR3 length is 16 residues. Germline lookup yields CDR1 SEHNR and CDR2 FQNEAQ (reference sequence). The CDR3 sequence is CASSLTSGFNTGELFF. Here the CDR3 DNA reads TGTGCCAGCAGCTTAACTTCTGGGTTCAACACCGGGGAGCTGTTTTTT.

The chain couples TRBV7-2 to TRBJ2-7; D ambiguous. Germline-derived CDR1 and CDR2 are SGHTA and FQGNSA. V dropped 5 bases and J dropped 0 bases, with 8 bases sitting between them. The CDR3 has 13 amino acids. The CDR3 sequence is CASSAQSSYEQYF. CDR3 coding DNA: TGTGCCAGCAGCGCGCAGAGCTCCTACGAGCAGTACTTC.

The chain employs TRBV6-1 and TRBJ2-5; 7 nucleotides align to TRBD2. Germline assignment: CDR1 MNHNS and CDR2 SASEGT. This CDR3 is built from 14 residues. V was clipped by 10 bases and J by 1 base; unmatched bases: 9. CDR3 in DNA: TGTGCCACCCGAGCGGGGTGGGGCCAAGAGACCCAGTACTTC. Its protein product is CATRAGWGQETQYF.